This entry describes one TCR beta chain. There is no known antigen for this receptor. No base quality values were provided; no much bigger clone lies one nucleotide off. This sample stems from a study of OX40 agonist ivuxolimab in advanced cancers. Broadly, across the study: Ivuxolimab was a fully human IgG2 agonistic monoclonal antibody targeting the costimulatory receptor OX40 (CD134). Intravenous ivuxolimab was administered to patients every 2 weeks at six dose levels: 0.01, 0.1, 0.3, 1.5, 3 and 10 mg/kg. Of the roughly 51 dose-escalation patients, hepatocellular carcinoma was present in approximately 20, melanoma in around 15, renal cell carcinoma in 9 and head and neck cancer in 9. In the dose-escalation cohort, 70% to 90% of patients were male, and the mean age was 60 years with a range of roughly 23 to 79. Prior anti-PD-1, anti-PD-L1 or anti-CTLA-4 therapy was permitted, and 35% to 40% of dose-escalation patients had received checkpoint inhibitors. Three dose-escalation patients achieved partial responses, one with hepatocellular carcinoma and two with cutaneous melanoma. The point of sequencing TCRbeta in the periphery was to test whether ivuxolimab changed TCR sequence diversity and drove clonal T-cell expansion. The paper reports the monotherapy dose-escalation portion (N of about 51 patients) of the phase I ivuxolimab trial. What the work shows at the level of the full study, not this receptor alone: After ivuxolimab, more expanded clones were found on average in CD8+ T cells than in CD4+ T cells. The antigen specificity of the clonally expanded peripheral T cells was not determined. Low levels of normalized T-cell clonal expansion were also seen in some nonresponding patients. In partial responders in the 0.1-3.0 mg/kg groups, normalized peripheral clonal expansion was found to be among the lowest, especially among CD8+ T cells. At doses from 0.1 to 3.0 mg/kg, clonal expansion was seen in both CD4+ and CD8+ blood T cells between baseline and week 6.

Trimming removed 6 bases from V and 0 bases from J, leaving 13 bases between the germline ends. The CDR3 numbers 14 residues from cysteine through phenylalanine. Here the CDR3 DNA is all that survives: 42 bases in frame from base 1. The germline V gene encodes CDR1 SGHNT and CDR2 YYREEE (reference sequence). Patients with a history of autoimmune disease or receiving systemic immunosuppression were excluded from the trial. Peripheral blood for TCR sequencing was collected from all dose cohorts at baseline, on cycle 4 day 1, and on cycle 7 day 1. Samples came from an open-label, multicenter, first-in-human phase I dose-escalation trial of ivuxolimab. The trial enrolled adults with locally advanced or metastatic head and neck squamous cell, hepatocellular, melanoma or renal cell carcinoma. CD4+ and CD8+ T cells were sorted separately from peripheral blood before TCR sequencing. For sequencing of the TCRbeta CDR3 region, genomic DNA was extracted from the sorted cells. The immunoSEQ Assay was used to sequence the TCRbeta CDR3 regions. TCRdb carries this immuneACCESS record with in-frame sequences only. Its versions omit some clonotypes, under half of them owing to an unresolved V gene in the studies checked, with the rest unexplained. The sample table contains about 78,000 clones; only one count was recorded for around 86% of them. The ten largest clonotypes hold around 0.26% of the sample.

The sequence was collected from an adult with an advanced solid tumor such as melanoma, head and neck, liver or kidney cancer. The material was CD4+ or CD8+ T cells sorted from blood, obtained in a trial of the OX40 agonist ivuxolimab. The chain is assembled from TRBV5-4 and TRBJ2-7; the D gene remains uncertain. In nucleotide form, the sequence is TGTGCCAGCACTGAGGTCCCAAGCTCCTACGAGCAGTACTTC. Its coded protein is CASTEVPSSYEQYF.